This is a list of T cell receptor beta chains from one sample in a study of response to subunit inactivated influenza vaccine. Each CDR3 protein gets one entry after TCRdb re-called the RT-PCR reads with MiXCR. The table records about 570,000 distinct CDR3 sequences, about 10% of them present only once. The material sequenced was PBMCs from blood, taken on the day of vaccination. These receptors were collected from a man in his fifties who received an inactivated influenza vaccine. The CDR3 runs from the conserved cysteine through the conserved F or W. D genes are given only for firm matches. The size of a clone is reported for some rows only, either as once, few or many, or as a class for expanded clones.

size	D	J	V	CDR3	DNA
few	-	TRBJ1-2	TRBV20-1	CSARGPQTVTGYTF	TGCAGTGCTAGAGGGCCCCAGACAGTAACTGGCTACACCTTC
few	TRBD2	TRBJ2-5	TRBV7-2	CASSPAGVGTQYF	TGTGCCAGCAGCCCAGCGGGAGTGGGGACCCAGTACTTC
few	TRBD1	TRBJ2-5	TRBV29-1	CSAGQGGETQYF	TGCAGCGCCGGACAGGGGGGAGAGACCCAGTACTTC
few	TRBD2	TRBJ2-1	TRBV10-3	CAIRGTSGRSYNEQFF	TGTGCCATCAGGGGGACTAGCGGGAGGTCTTACAATGAGCAGTTCTTC
few	TRBD1	TRBJ2-1	TRBV5-5	CASSSRGSSYNEQFF	TGTGCCAGCAGCTCCAGGGGGAGCTCCTACAATGAGCAGTTCTTC
few	TRBD1	TRBJ1-6	TRBV5-6	CASSFGDRVYNSPLHF	TGTGCCAGCAGCTTTGGAGACAGGGTCTATAATTCACCCCTCCACTTT
many	-	TRBJ2-7	TRBV28	CASQEEKDEQYF	TGTGCCAGCCAAGAGGAAAAGGACGAGCAGTACTTC
many	TRBD1	TRBJ2-7	TRBV10-3	CAISVAGGAYEQYF	TGTGCCATCAGTGTTGCAGGGGGCGCCTACGAGCAGTACTTC
-	TRBD2	TRBJ2-1	TRBV15	CATSRDLPRSSGSIRNEQFF	TGTGCCACCAGCAGAGATCTCCCCCGGTCTAGCGGGAGTATACGCAATGAGCAGTTCTTC
many	-	TRBJ1-2	TRBV28	CASSFQGFNGYTF	TGTGCCAGCAGTTTCCAGGGGTTTAATGGCTACACCTTC
-	-	TRBJ2-1	TRBV4-1	CASSQGGRYNNEQFF	TGCGCCAGCAGCCAGGGGGGCAGGTATAACAATGAGCAGTTCTTC